The rows below give T cell receptor beta chains drawn from one sample of a study of T cells in Graves' hyperthyroidism and ophthalmopathy. In TCRdb, the multiplex PCR reads were re-called with MiXCR into one record per CDR3 protein. The sample has over 150,000 distinct CDR3 sequences, less than 20% seen once. Sequencing was done on a sample of blood. The receptors stem from a woman aged 50 to 60 with Graves' hyperthyroidism. The conserved cysteine and the conserved F or W are not part of the CDR3 here. The order of the fields is V gene, J gene, CDR3 length, clone size, CDR3 protein. A clone size is listed for some rows: how often the clone was seen (once, few, many), or a class if it is expanded.

v_call: TRBV6-1; j_call: TRBJ2-2; cdr3_length: 13; clone_size: -; cdr3_aa: ASRVLPGAAGELF
v_call: TRBV14; j_call: TRBJ1-2; cdr3_length: 10; clone_size: many; cdr3_aa: ASSQQGVGYT
v_call: TRBV7-6; j_call: TRBJ1-6; cdr3_length: 13; clone_size: few; cdr3_aa: ASSLDPQGGSPLH
v_call: TRBV12-3/TRBV12-4; j_call: TRBJ1-2; cdr3_length: 13; clone_size: few; cdr3_aa: ASSSTTGKVNGYT
v_call: TRBV6-1; j_call: TRBJ2-2; cdr3_length: 13; clone_size: many; cdr3_aa: ASRPTLQNTGELF
v_call: TRBV20-1; j_call: TRBJ2-7; cdr3_length: 13; clone_size: -; cdr3_aa: SARDLFRGIYEQY
v_call: TRBV6-2/TRBV6-3; j_call: TRBJ2-7; cdr3_length: 12; clone_size: few; cdr3_aa: ACSWELGIYEQY
v_call: TRBV7-9; j_call: TRBJ2-7; cdr3_length: 14; clone_size: few; cdr3_aa: ASSGPRGQGGYEQY
v_call: TRBV29-1; j_call: TRBJ1-5; cdr3_length: 11; clone_size: few; cdr3_aa: SVEDRGGQPQH
v_call: TRBV2; j_call: TRBJ2-7; cdr3_length: 11; clone_size: many; cdr3_aa: ASSEGTHYEQY
v_call: TRBV5-1; j_call: TRBJ1-4; cdr3_length: 13; clone_size: few; cdr3_aa: ASSSGQGINEKLF
v_call: TRBV12-3/TRBV12-4; j_call: TRBJ2-3; cdr3_length: 10; clone_size: -; cdr3_aa: ASSFGADTQY
v_call: TRBV24-1; j_call: TRBJ2-3; cdr3_length: 13; clone_size: many; cdr3_aa: ATSVPGQGTDTQY
v_call: TRBV13; j_call: TRBJ2-3; cdr3_length: 12; clone_size: many; cdr3_aa: ASSLVAGADTQY
v_call: TRBV30; j_call: TRBJ2-1; cdr3_length: 14; clone_size: -; cdr3_aa: AWWMPGPPGSGEQF
v_call: TRBV11-2; j_call: TRBJ2-3; cdr3_length: 15; clone_size: -; cdr3_aa: ASSLAPGLAGGDTQY
v_call: TRBV30; j_call: TRBJ2-6; cdr3_length: 12; clone_size: -; cdr3_aa: AWSAVSGANVLT
v_call: TRBV6-6; j_call: TRBJ1-1; cdr3_length: 7; clone_size: many; cdr3_aa: ASSYSLV
v_call: TRBV6-2/TRBV6-3; j_call: TRBJ2-2; cdr3_length: 13; clone_size: -; cdr3_aa: ASDRTGGFTGELF
v_call: TRBV2; j_call: TRBJ2-3; cdr3_length: 12; clone_size: many; cdr3_aa: ASLSGTDIDTQY
v_call: TRBV19; j_call: TRBJ2-5; cdr3_length: 11; clone_size: many; cdr3_aa: ASSRHYQETQY
v_call: TRBV7-2; j_call: TRBJ1-5; cdr3_length: 15; clone_size: -; cdr3_aa: ASSLAWGRGSNQPQH
v_call: TRBV5-1; j_call: TRBJ1-1; cdr3_length: 13; clone_size: -; cdr3_aa: ASSSNSGTATEAF
v_call: TRBV5-1; j_call: TRBJ2-1; cdr3_length: 13; clone_size: few; cdr3_aa: ASSLTGQVYNEQF
v_call: TRBV5-4; j_call: TRBJ2-2; cdr3_length: 12; clone_size: -; cdr3_aa: ASLAGETTGELF
v_call: TRBV27; j_call: TRBJ2-1; cdr3_length: 17; clone_size: -; cdr3_aa: ASSLNHPGTGYRYNEQF
v_call: TRBV9; j_call: TRBJ2-2; cdr3_length: 14; clone_size: -; cdr3_aa: ASSVGSGGNTGELF
v_call: TRBV6-6; j_call: TRBJ1-6; cdr3_length: 16; clone_size: few; cdr3_aa: ASSYNPPQSSYNSPLH
v_call: TRBV28; j_call: TRBJ1-2; cdr3_length: 13; clone_size: -; cdr3_aa: ASSTPGQGARGYT
v_call: TRBV6-5; j_call: TRBJ2-7; cdr3_length: 13; clone_size: many; cdr3_aa: ASSYSTVQTYEQY
v_call: TRBV6-5; j_call: TRBJ1-5; cdr3_length: 14; clone_size: few; cdr3_aa: ASSYPSIAVNQPQH
v_call: TRBV4-2; j_call: TRBJ2-7; cdr3_length: 11; clone_size: many; cdr3_aa: ASSQDNRYEQY
v_call: TRBV11-2; j_call: TRBJ1-1; cdr3_length: 13; clone_size: few; cdr3_aa: ASSFRPQKNTEAF
v_call: TRBV29-1; j_call: TRBJ2-7; cdr3_length: 10; clone_size: many; cdr3_aa: SAGTDPYEQY
v_call: TRBV5-8; j_call: TRBJ1-1; cdr3_length: 14; clone_size: -; cdr3_aa: ASSRDRGLMNTEAF
v_call: TRBV5-6; j_call: TRBJ1-2; cdr3_length: 13; clone_size: -; cdr3_aa: ASSPGTGSIYGYT
v_call: TRBV19; j_call: TRBJ1-5; cdr3_length: 14; clone_size: few; cdr3_aa: ASSIESGWDNQPQH
v_call: TRBV28; j_call: TRBJ1-1; cdr3_length: 12; clone_size: many; cdr3_aa: ASRLTPMNTEAF
v_call: TRBV19; j_call: TRBJ2-2; cdr3_length: 11; clone_size: -; cdr3_aa: ASSMVGTGELF
v_call: TRBV2; j_call: TRBJ2-5; cdr3_length: 10; clone_size: -; cdr3_aa: ASRRSLETQY
v_call: TRBV11-2; j_call: TRBJ2-3; cdr3_length: 11; clone_size: many; cdr3_aa: ASSMSRTDTQY
v_call: TRBV20-1; j_call: TRBJ2-5; cdr3_length: 11; clone_size: few; cdr3_aa: SASGSVGETQY
v_call: TRBV12-5; j_call: TRBJ2-5; cdr3_length: 15; clone_size: many; cdr3_aa: ASGLGGEAGVQETQY
v_call: TRBV3-1; j_call: TRBJ2-7; cdr3_length: 10; clone_size: many; cdr3_aa: ASSQAGYEQY
v_call: TRBV11-2; j_call: TRBJ1-2; cdr3_length: 15; clone_size: -; cdr3_aa: ASSKPGQGREQGGYT
v_call: TRBV7-9; j_call: TRBJ1-2; cdr3_length: 11; clone_size: -; cdr3_aa: ASRSTGVSGYT
v_call: TRBV11-2; j_call: TRBJ2-3; cdr3_length: 13; clone_size: many; cdr3_aa: ASSLVGQYTDTQY